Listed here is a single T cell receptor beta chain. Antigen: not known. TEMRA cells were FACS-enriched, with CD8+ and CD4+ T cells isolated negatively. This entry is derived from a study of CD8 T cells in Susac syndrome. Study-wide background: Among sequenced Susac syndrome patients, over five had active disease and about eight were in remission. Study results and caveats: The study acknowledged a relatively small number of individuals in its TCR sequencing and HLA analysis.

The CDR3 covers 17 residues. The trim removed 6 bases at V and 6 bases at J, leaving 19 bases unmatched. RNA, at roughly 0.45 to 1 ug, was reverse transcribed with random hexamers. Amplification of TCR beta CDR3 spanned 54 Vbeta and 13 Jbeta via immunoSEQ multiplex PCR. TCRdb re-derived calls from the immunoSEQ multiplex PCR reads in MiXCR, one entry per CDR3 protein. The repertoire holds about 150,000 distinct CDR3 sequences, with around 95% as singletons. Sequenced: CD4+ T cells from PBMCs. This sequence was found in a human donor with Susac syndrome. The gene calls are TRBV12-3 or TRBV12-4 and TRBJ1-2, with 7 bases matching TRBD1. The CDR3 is CASRRGQQHFTWDGYTF. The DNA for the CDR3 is TGTGCCAGCAGGAGGGGACAGCAACACTTCACATGGGATGGCTACACCTTC.